This T cell receptor (beta chain) was obtained from a study of blood T cell repertoires in COVID-19. This CDR3 has 14 residues. Germline V lookup: CDR1 SGDLS, CDR2 YYNGEE. V lost 2 bases and J lost 2; bases outside the gene matches: 1. As originally analysed: Reference gene primer amplification gave nucleated cell count estimates. Only in-frame clones appear in the TCRdb table, and some are missing; sequencing was by immunoSEQ multiplex PCR. V and J calls and clone size come straight from that table; D and trimming were deduced from the DNA. The sample has some 670,000 clones, about 90% seen once. In regard to this clone: Different DNA sequences within this sample yield the same CDR3.

The specimen sequenced was peripheral blood. The V gene is TRBV9, the J gene TRBJ2-3; 8 nucleotides align to TRBD2. The sequence was collected from a woman aged 18-29 years with acute or convalescent COVID-19. Here the CDR3 DNA reads TGTGCCAGCAGCGTTAGCGGGGTCACAGATACGCAGTATTTT. This gives the protein CASSVSGVTDTQYF.